This T cell receptor (beta chain) was obtained from a study of vaccination effects on CD4 cells after COVID-19 (dated by TCRdb to between 2021 and 2024). Study-wide context: Across the study, the median time from the second dose to post-vaccine sampling was 72 days (range 14 to 241). SARS-CoV-2 spike-specific CD4+ TCR repertoires from before and after mRNA vaccination were compared in COVID-19 convalescent patients and in infection-naive vaccine recipients. A total of nine to ten COVID-19 convalescent patients and a few SARS-CoV-2-naive healthy vaccine recipients were included in the full study. In the study, cultures from other donors were sequenced using the Oncomine TCR Beta short-read assay on an Illumina iSeq 100. What the authors observed across the whole study: Among healthy vaccine recipients, nearly all vaccine-induced clones were SARS-CoV-2 mono-reactive, and only 1 of 255 was cross-reactive with common cold coronaviruses. At late post-vaccination timepoints, both infection-induced and vaccine-induced clones showed marked clonal contraction, consistent with waning T cell responses. The study was limited by a small number of convalescent patients and lacked early post-infection timepoints.

From the cysteine through the phenylalanine, the CDR3 covers 15 amino acids. Of the read, only the CDR3 DNA is kept; its 45 bases are in frame from base 1. The germline V gene (reference sequence) sets CDR1 to LNHDA and CDR2 to SQIVND. V is pruned by 3 bases and J by 0 bases, leaving 4 bases of the junction without a gene match. In the ViraFEST assay, PBMC were stimulated with viral peptide pools, and TCR sequencing was then used to find antigen-specific CD4+ T cell clonotypes based on their expansion. After approximately eleven days of culture, CD4+ T cells were isolated with the EasySep CD4+ T cell isolation kit. Participants received two doses of either the BNT162b2 or the mRNA-1273 mRNA SARS-CoV-2 vaccine. Negative nucleocapsid antibody results before and after vaccination confirmed that the healthy vaccine recipients had no prior SARS-CoV-2 infection. Each well held 1.5 million to 2 million PBMC cultured in IMDM containing approximately 5% human AB serum, 9.5 to 10 IU/ml IL-2 and gentamicin, along with around 11 ug/ml peptides. On days 3 and 7, half of the culture medium was replaced with fresh IL-2-containing medium. Unless noted otherwise, every peptide stimulation condition was cultured in triplicate wells. PBMC were separated from whole blood using Ficoll-Paque Plus gradient centrifugation and were then either cryopreserved at -140C or used fresh. The overlapping peptide pools covered the spike proteins of SARS-CoV-2 and of the common cold coronaviruses HCoV-NL63, HCoV-OC43 and HCoV-229E. The QIAamp micro DNA kit was used to extract genomic DNA from the cultured CD4+ T cells.

Receptor libraries were prepared by the immunoSEQ multiplex PCR assay. TCR beta CDR3 sequencing was performed on DNA from the cultured, isolated CD4+ T cells. The source study handled its data this way. Non-productive TCR sequences were removed, reads were trimmed to the CDR3 region, and CDR3s of at least 7 amino acids were retained. The MANAFEST web app was used to identify antigen-specific clonotypes by comparing expansion in peptide wells with expansion in reference cultures. Positive clones required FDR<0.05 expansion versus reference and all other wells, odds ratio above 5, and frequency above 0.1% in two replicate wells. A clonotype was defined as cross-reactive if the clonotype was significantly expanded both in SARS-CoV-2 spike wells and in at least one common cold coronavirus spike condition. CDR3 similarity was assessed by Levenshtein distance using the stringdist R package, and unrooted trees were constructed with ape in R 3.6.1. The table comes from immuneACCESS by way of TCRdb, which keeps in-frame sequences with V and J called. Part of the clones is missing from these tables; in studies checked, under half for an unresolved V gene and the rest for unknown reasons. The V and J calls and clone size are taken from that table; D and trimming were inferred from the DNA. This sample gives 17,000 or so clones in total; about 70% of them show up just once. The top ten clonotypes cover 9% of the sample.

Comment on this clone: Its antigen specificity is not known. Base qualities are not provided; no much larger clone lies one nucleotide away.

The origin of this receptor is a human donor who received a COVID-19 vaccine. The specimen was CD4+ T cells from PBMCs cultured with SARS-CoV-2 spike peptides, collected after COVID-19 vaccination. Reading the label with the study, this specimen's cell subset or site is: SARS-CoV-2 spike overlapping peptide pool stimulation. The V gene is TRBV19 and the J gene is TRBJ2-7; the central 8 bases match TRBD1. The CDR3 region has the sequence CASSIRQGSSYEQYF. The bases are TGTGCCAGTAGTATCCGACAGGGGAGCTCCTACGAGCAGTACTTC.